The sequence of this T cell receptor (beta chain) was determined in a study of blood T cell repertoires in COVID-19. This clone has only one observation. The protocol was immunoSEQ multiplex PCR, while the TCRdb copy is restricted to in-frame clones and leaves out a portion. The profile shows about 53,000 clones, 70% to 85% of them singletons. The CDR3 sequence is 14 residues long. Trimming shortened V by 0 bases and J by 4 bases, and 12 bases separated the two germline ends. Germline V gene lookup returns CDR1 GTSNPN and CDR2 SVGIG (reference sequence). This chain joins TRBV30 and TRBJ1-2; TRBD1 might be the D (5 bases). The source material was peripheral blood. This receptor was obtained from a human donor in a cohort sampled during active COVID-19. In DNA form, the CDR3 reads TGTGCCTGGAGTGTGGTAGGGGCATTCTATGGCTACACCTTC. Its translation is CAWSVVGAFYGYTF.